These 20 T cell receptor beta chains were sequenced from one sample in a study of T cells expressing NK-cell markers. From the 5' RACE reads, TCRdb lists one entry per CDR3 protein and no DNA. This sample's table reports 500,000 to 700,000 distinct CDR3 sequences. The source material was blood T cells: a sorted CD56 or NKG2C T cell subset, CD4+ or CD8+ T cells, or bulk PBMC T cells (not recorded which). The receptor set was obtained from a man aged 18 to 30 in good health.

The chain employs TRBV4-3 and TRBJ2-1; TCRdb's D call, TRBD2, is unchecked because there is no DNA. The CDR3 totals 17 residues. In germline, CDR1 is LGHNA, CDR2 YSLEER. The CDR3 loop is CASSQVSTSGGTDEQFF.

J is TRBJ2-1 and V is TRBV6-2 or TRBV6-3; TCRdb selects TRBD2, and the lack of DNA leaves this call unchecked. Per the germline V gene, CDR1 is MNHEY and CDR2 is SVGEGT. The CDR3 runs to 14 residues. The chain's CDR3 is CASSLSGWYNEQFF.

The gene calls are TRBV3-1 and TRBJ2-5; TCRdb returns TRBD1, unconfirmable since there is no DNA. The CDR3 runs to 16 residues. CDR1 is LGHDT and CDR2 is YNNKEL in the germline V gene (reference sequence). The CDR3 is CASSQVGSRLGKTQYF.

V is TRBV5-1 and J is TRBJ2-3. The CDR3 covers 16 residues. Germline V gene sequence: CDR1 SGHRS, CDR2 YFSETQ. The CDR3 loop is CASSLADSPSTDTQYF.

V gene TRBV6-2 or TRBV6-3 combines with J gene TRBJ1-1. The CDR3 is 16 residues long. Looked up from germline, CDR1 is MNHEY and CDR2 is SVGEGT. CDR3 loop: CASSYGPGLPNTEAFF.

The chain combines TRBV5-1 with TRBJ2-7; TCRdb's D call, TRBD1, is unchecked because there is no DNA. CDR1 is SGHRS and CDR2 is YFSETQ in the germline V gene. This CDR3 has 14 amino acids. CDR3 protein: CASAGTGDPYEQYF.

The rearrangement links TRBV5-1 to TRBJ2-1; TCRdb names TRBD1, which stays unverified in the absence of DNA. CDR1 is SGHRS and CDR2 is YFSETQ in the germline V gene. The CDR3 is made up of 16 amino acids. CDR3 region: CASSFLSGRVYNEQFF.

V gene TRBV20-1 combines with J gene TRBJ2-5. The CDR3 has 15 residues. The germline CDR1 and CDR2 sequences are DFQATT and SNEGSKA (reference sequence). CDR3 in amino acids: CSARDQRRTQETQYF.

The chain has TRBV12-3 or TRBV12-4 and TRBJ2-6; TCRdb's D gene call, TRBD1, goes unchecked for lack of DNA. The CDR3 spans 11 residues. The CDR3 reads CASSQPGVMTF.

V gene TRBV12-3 or TRBV12-4 combines with J gene TRBJ2-6. CDR3 size: 14 residues. CDR3 region: CASSSGSGANVLTF.

V usage is TRBV2 and J usage is TRBJ1-1. Germline CDR1 reads SNHLY; CDR2 reads FYNNEI. The CDR3 is 14 residues long. CDR3 protein: CASSARTGNTEAFF. Full variable domain (remainder filled in from reference TRBV2 and TRBJ1-1): EPEVTQTPSHQVTQMGQEVILRCVPISNHLYFYWYRQILGQKVEFLVSFYNNEISEKSEIFDDQFSVERPDGSNFTLKIRSTKLEDSAMYFCASSARTGNTEAFFGQGTRLTVV.

The chain has TRBV5-1 and TRBJ2-5; TCRdb reports TRBD1, a call that lacks DNA to check it against. Germline V gene data show CDR1 as SGHRS and CDR2 as YFSETQ. The CDR3 runs to 16 residues. The chain's CDR3 is CASSLVVSAYQETQYF.

The chain carries TRBV24-1 and TRBJ2-3; TCRdb names TRBD1, which stays unverified in the absence of DNA. The germline V gene encodes CDR1 KGHDR and CDR2 SFDVKD. This CDR3 has 17 residues. The CDR3 region is CATSDFRSLESTDTQYF.

V and J are TRBV20-1 and TRBJ2-2; TCRdb's D gene call, TRBD1, goes unchecked for lack of DNA. The germline CDR1 and CDR2 sequences are DFQATT and SNEGSKA (reference sequence). The CDR3 has 14 amino acids. The chain's CDR3 is CSARQQGAPGELFF.

This chain connects TRBV12-3 or TRBV12-4 to TRBJ2-2; lacking DNA, the TRBD1 call made by TCRdb goes unchecked. This CDR3 has 19 amino acids. The CDR3 protein is CASTPYDWTGSRATGELFF.

The J gene is TRBJ2-7, the V gene TRBV7-9; TCRdb designates TRBD1, a call that cannot be tested without DNA. Looked up from germline, CDR1 is SEHNR and CDR2 is FQNEAQ (reference sequence). The CDR3 has 14 residues. The CDR3 sequence is CASRLEGGFDEQYF.

This chain links TRBV2 with TRBJ2-5; TCRdb's D gene call, TRBD2, goes unchecked for lack of DNA. This CDR3 is 15 amino acids long. CDR1 is SNHLY, CDR2 FYNNEI, per germline. The CDR3 sequence: CASSRGPRGSETQYF.

The chain carries TRBV15 and TRBJ1-3. This CDR3 contains 13 residues. CDR1 LNHNV and CDR2 YYDKDF come from the germline V gene (reference sequence). Here the CDR3 reads CATSPRSGNTIYF. The full variable domain, rest sourced from reference TRBV15 and TRBJ1-3, is DAMVIQNPRYQVTQFGKPVTLSCSQTLNHNVMYWYQQKSSQAPKLLFHYYDKDFNNEADTPDNFQSRRPNTSFCFLDIRSPGLGDTAMYLCATSPRSGNTIYFGEGSWLTVV.

The genes are TRBV15 and TRBJ1-6; TCRdb indicates TRBD1, and absent DNA this call remains unverified. Per germline, CDR1 LNHNV and CDR2 YYDKDF (reference sequence). This CDR3 has 18 amino acids. The CDR3 sequence is CATSRGWPPGTENSPLHF. Complete variable domain (other parts from reference TRBV15 and TRBJ1-6): DAMVIQNPRYQVTQFGKPVTLSCSQTLNHNVMYWYQQKSSQAPKLLFHYYDKDFNNEADTPDNFQSRRPNTSFCFLDIRSPGLGDTAMYLCATSRGWPPGTENSPLHFGNGTRLTVT.

J is TRBJ2-2 and V is TRBV6-6; without DNA, the TCRdb call of TRBD1 cannot be checked. The germline CDR1 and CDR2 sequences are MNHNY and SVGAGI (reference sequence). The CDR3 runs 12 residues. The CDR3 loop is CASSPGQGELFF.